This T cell receptor (beta chain) was recovered during a study of blood T cell repertoires in COVID-19. Turning to the study itself: There were acute and convalescent COVID-19 samples, and they came from the United States, Italy and Spain. Sample material is recorded as cDNA or gDNA derived from T cells, B-cell-depleted T cells, or PBMCs.

As handled by the study authors: Reference gene primer amplification in the assay estimated nucleated cell counts. Method: immunoSEQ multiplex PCR; TCRdb's copy keeps in-frame clones and lacks some. D and trimming were read from the DNA, whereas the V and J calls and clone size are those reported in that table. Of more than 200,000 clones in the sample, 85% to 90% are singletons; the top ten hold roughly 10%. The CDR3 loop spans 16 amino acids. The V gene's germline CDR1 is GTSNPN and CDR2 SVGIG (reference sequence). Trimming took off 3 bases at V and 0 bases at J, with 14 bases between the two ends. Those enrolled in Seattle joined during active infection and were followed longitudinally afterward.

The receptor was derived from a man aged 45-60 years with COVID-19, enrolled during active disease. The genes are TRBV30 and TRBJ2-2, with D maybe TRBD1 (6 bases). What was sequenced was peripheral blood. CDR3: CAWRGDTQPNTGELFF. For the CDR3, the DNA is TGTGCCTGGAGAGGGGACACACAACCGAACACCGGGGAGCTGTTTTTT.